The rows below give T cell receptor beta chains drawn from one sample of a study of T cell responses to AZD1222 COVID-19 vaccine. The data were produced by immunoSEQ multiplex PCR, yet TCRdb's version contains in-frame clones alone and is incomplete. The sample lists 100,000 to 150,000 clones; approximately 89% were seen once. The sample here was peripheral blood, taken on day 0 of AZD1222 vaccination. These receptors came from an adult in good health. Both conserved end residues are part of each CDR3. The order of the fields is J gene, V gene, clone size, D gene, CDR3 protein, CDR3 DNA. A D gene is named only where the DNA matches it firmly. Rows may omit the clone size; those that give it use once, few, many or a size class.

>TRBJ2-7|TRBV5-1|.|TRBD1
CASSLGQVPYEQYF
TGCGCCAGCAGCTTAGGACAGGTACCCTACGAGCAGTACTTC
>TRBJ2-5|TRBV5-1|.|.
CASSGGRVQETQYF
TGCGCCAGCAGCGGCGGACGGGTCCAAGAGACCCAGTACTTC
>TRBJ1-1|TRBV27|once|.
CASSLSTVLNTEAFF
TGTGCCAGCAGTTTATCGACAGTTTTGAACACTGAAGCTTTCTTT
>TRBJ1-1|TRBV11-2|.|.
CASSHMRQEAFF
TGTGCCAGCAGCCACATGCGGCAAGAAGCTTTCTTT
>TRBJ1-1|TRBV10-3|.|.
CAISEFRASTEAFF
TGTGCCATCAGTGAATTTCGGGCGAGCACTGAAGCTTTCTTT
>TRBJ1-1|TRBV6-2/TRBV6-3|.|.
CASSYSWGGWTEAFF
TGTGCCAGCAGTTACTCGTGGGGCGGTTGGACTGAAGCTTTCTTT
>TRBJ2-7|TRBV29-1|.|TRBD1
CSVINRGHEQYF
TGCAGCGTTATAAACAGGGGGCACGAGCAGTACTTC
>TRBJ1-5|TRBV28|.|.
CASSLTGSQHF
TGTGCCAGCAGCCTAACAGGGTCCCAGCATTTT
>TRBJ1-1|TRBV30|.|.
CAWKVNTEAFF
TGTGCCTGGAAGGTGAACACTGAAGCTTTCTTT
>TRBJ2-1|TRBV27|.|TRBD2
CATLRLAAQYNEQFF
TGTGCCACCCTCCGACTAGCGGCCCAATACAATGAGCAGTTCTTC
>TRBJ2-3|TRBV7-9|.|TRBD2
CASSFELAGGGDTQYF
TGTGCCAGCAGCTTCGAGCTAGCGGGAGGAGGAGATACGCAGTATTTT
>TRBJ2-7|TRBV24-1|.|.
CATSDYRVYEQYF
TGTGCCACCAGTGATTACAGGGTTTACGAGCAGTACTTC
>TRBJ2-3|TRBV20-1|.|TRBD2
CSASSLAGGLADTQYF
TGCAGTGCTAGTAGTCTAGCGGGAGGGCTTGCAGATACGCAGTATTTT
>TRBJ1-1|TRBV4-1|.|.
CASSPPLGVPEAFF
TGCGCCAGCAGCCCCCCCCTCGGGGTGCCTGAAGCTTTCTTT
>TRBJ1-3|TRBV2|.|.
CASSEIATRGNTIYF
TGTGCCAGCAGTGAAATCGCCACGAGGGGAAACACCATATATTTT
>TRBJ2-5|TRBV9|.|TRBD2
CASSPLLAGGQETQYF
TGTGCCAGCAGCCCCTTACTAGCGGGGGGACAAGAGACCCAGTACTTC